The next 32 T cell receptor beta chains were all read from a single sample in a study of beta chain features in type 1 diabetes. Sequencing targeted expressed TCRB transcripts, as all isolated RNA had been reverse transcribed. The method was immunoSEQ multiplex PCR; TCRdb's version includes in-frame clones alone and lacks a portion of them. The sample carries fewer than 300,000 clones, roughly a tenth recorded once. Study outcomes and limitations: Among all four CD4+ subsets, Type 1 diabetes patients had TCRB CDR3s that were moderately but significantly shorter.

No antigen has been assigned to these receptors. Sequencing was performed on naive CD4+ T cells from blood. These TCRs come from a man aged 25-40 years with type 1 diabetes.

The rearrangement links TRBV6-1 to TRBJ1-6, with 7 positions matching TRBD1. This CDR3 spans 13 amino acids. The germline V gene has CDR1 MNHNS and CDR2 SASEGT. V lost 6 bases, J lost 7 bases, and 3 bases stayed unmatched. This chain's CDR3 is CASRTGLNSPLHF. CDR3 coding DNA: TGTGCCAGCAGGACAGGGTTGAATTCACCCCTCCACTTT.

This clone was counted between two and nine times. The J gene is TRBJ2-3, the V gene TRBV18; 7 nucleotides line up with TRBD2. Germline V CDR1 and CDR2: KGHSH, LQKENI. This CDR3 comprises 13 residues. Unmatched junction bases numbered 0, after V lost 2 bases and J lost 4 bases. This CDR3 reads CASSPGLADTQYF. DNA of the CDR3: TGTGCCAGCTCACCAGGACTAGCAGATACGCAGTATTTT.

This clone was detected only a few times. The DNA for the CDR3 is TGTGCCAGCAGCTCAAGACAGAACACCGGGGAGCTGTTTTTT. Protein product: CASSSRQNTGELFF. The chain couples TRBV5-5 to TRBJ2-2; D is undetermined. This CDR3 comprises 14 residues. The germline gives CDR1 SGHKS, CDR2 YYEKEE (reference sequence). Trimming took 3 bases from V and 1 from J, leaving 7 bases between them. Filled out from reference TRBV5-5 and TRBJ2-2, the complete variable domain reads DAGVTQSPTHLIKTRGQQVTLRCSPISGHKSVSWYQQVLGQGPQFIFQYYEKEERGRGNFPDRFSARQFPNYSSELNVNALLLGDSALYLCASSSRQNTGELFFGEGSRLTVL.

The chain employs TRBV7-8 and TRBJ2-5, with D hard to call. Trimming left V 3 bases short and J 1 base short, with 6 bases between. Per germline, CDR1 SGHVS and CDR2 FQNEAQ. This CDR3 has 13 residues. In DNA form, the CDR3 reads TGTGCCAGCAGCTTTGCCAGCCAAGAGACCCAGTACTTC. It codes for CASSFASQETQYF.

This CDR3 reads CASSKQTEAFF. The CDR3 region has the DNA TGTGCCAGCAGCAAACAAACTGAAGCTTTCTTT. This rearrangement joins TRBV21-1 to TRBJ1-1; the table's D call, TRBD1, was not checked against the DNA. TRBV21-1 is deemed a pseudogene. The CDR3 extends over 11 amino acids.

This clone was seen more than once but under ten times. The V and J genes are TRBV28 and TRBJ2-3, with D possibly matching TRBD2 (6 bases). The CDR3 is 15 amino acids. Germline V gives CDR1 MDHEN, CDR2 SYDVKM. Trimming took off 5 bases at V and 0 bases at J, with 12 bases between the two ends. Here the CDR3 reads CASSTAGPSTDTQYF. Here the CDR3 DNA reads TGTGCCAGCAGTACCGCGGGGCCTAGCACAGATACGCAGTATTTT.

The table lists this clone with a few counts. The chain recombines TRBV7-2 with TRBJ2-1; a possible D gene is TRBD1 (5 bases). The CDR3 has 17 residues. V was shortened by 0 bases and J by 4 bases, with 16 bases between the two germline ends. Germline V gives CDR1 SGHTA, CDR2 FQGNSA. CDR3 amino acids: CASSLALGHNVYNEQFF. CDR3 sequence (DNA): TGTGCCAGCAGCTTAGCGCTTGGACACAACGTATACAATGAGCAGTTCTTC. Variable domain in full (rest from reference TRBV7-2 and TRBJ2-1): GAGVSQSPSNKVTEKGKDVELRCDPISGHTALYWYRQSLGQGLEFLIYFQGNSAPDKSGLPSDRFSAERTGGSVSTLTIQRTQQEDSAVYLCASSLALGHNVYNEQFFGPGTRLTVL.

For the CDR3, the DNA is TGTGCCAGCAGCACAGGGGCTGGATCTGGTTATGGCTACACCTTC. Its translation: CASSTGAGSGYGYTF. V and J are TRBV7-9 and TRBJ1-2; 7 bases fit TRBD1. CDR1 is SEHNR, CDR2 FQNEAQ, per germline (reference sequence). The CDR3 covers 15 residues. Trimming at V came to 5 bases and at J to 5 bases, leaving 11 bases not matched to a gene.

This clone has more than one count but fewer than ten. The V and J genes are TRBV5-4 and TRBJ2-2; D gene ambiguous. V dropped 4 bases and J dropped 5 bases, with 15 bases sitting between them. This CDR3 has 15 residues. Germline assignment: CDR1 SGHNT and CDR2 YYREEE (reference sequence). Here the CDR3 reads CASSRMAGFTGELFF. In nucleotides, the CDR3 is TGTGCCAGCAGCCGCATGGCAGGATTTACCGGGGAGCTGTTTTTT.

This clone was observed a few times. This chain joins TRBV2 and TRBJ2-2; weak D call: TRBD1 (5 bases). Per the germline V gene, CDR1 is SNHLY and CDR2 is FYNNEI. The CDR3 is 14 residues long. The ends were cut back, 6 bases at V and 6 bases at J, with 14 bases in the middle. In DNA, the CDR3 is TGTGCCAGCAGCACCAGTGGGGCGCCCGGGGAGCTGTTTTTT. This codes for CASSTSGAPGELFF.

J is TRBJ2-7 and V is TRBV6-5; 9 bases are a match to TRBD1. The CDR3 runs to 15 residues. V dropped 2 bases and J dropped 2; count of bases not matched to a gene: 4. The germline V gene has CDR1 MNHEY and CDR2 SVGAGI. The CDR3 region is CASSYGGQGPYEQYF. CDR3 bases: TGTGCCAGCAGTTACGGGGGACAGGGACCCTACGAGCAGTACTTC.

This clone was counted only a few times. The chain joins TRBV5-4 to TRBJ2-1; 9 positions agree with TRBD1. The ends lost 4 bases at V and 1 base at J; junction bases unmatched: 6. There are 16 residues in the CDR3. Germline loops: CDR1 SGHNT, CDR2 YYREEE (reference sequence). The CDR3 here is CASSRTGGASYNEQFF. CDR3 nucleotide sequence: TGTGCCAGCAGCAGAACAGGGGGCGCGTCCTACAATGAGCAGTTCTTC. Using reference TRBV5-4 and TRBJ2-1 for the parts outside the CDR3, the full variable domain is ETGVTQSPTHLIKTRGQQVTLRCSSQSGHNTVSWYQQALGQGPQFIFQYYREEENGRGNFPPRFSGLQFPNYSSELNVNALELDDSALYLCASSRTGGASYNEQFFGPGTRLTVL.

The chain uses TRBV5-1 and TRBJ1-2, with TRBD1 matching 9 bases. Germline V gene sequence: CDR1 SGHRS, CDR2 YFSETQ. The CDR3 sequence is 15 residues long. V lost 7 bases and J lost 4; bases outside the gene matches: 11. CDR3 sequence (DNA): TGCGCCAGCTACCCCGGGACAGGGATTTTCTATGGCTACACCTTC. As protein: CASYPGTGIFYGYTF.

The sample holds one count of this clone. CDR3 sequence reads: CASSFYGLQGSNEQFF. The CDR3 DNA sequence: TGTGCCAGCAGCTTTTATGGCCTACAGGGTTCGAATGAGCAGTTCTTC. V gene TRBV7-9 combines with J gene TRBJ2-1; maybe TRBD1 (6 bases). Trimming cost V 3 bases and J 7 bases, with 19 bases left between them. Germline CDR1 reads SEHNR; CDR2 reads FQNEAQ (reference sequence). The CDR3 has 16 amino acids.

V gene TRBV30 combines with J gene TRBJ1-4, with D tentatively TRBD1 (5 bases). Germline loops: CDR1 GTSNPN, CDR2 SVGIG (reference sequence). This CDR3 contains 13 residues. Trimming left V 2 bases short and J 4 bases short, with 8 bases between. CDR3 residues: CAWSTGYNEKLFF. The CDR3 DNA reads TGTGCCTGGAGTACAGGATATAATGAAAAACTGTTTTTT.

There are a few counts of this clone. The chain uses TRBV10-3 and TRBJ2-5; TRBD1 matches 7 bases. The CDR3 has 15 residues. Germline CDR1 and CDR2: ENHRY and SYGVKD. Trimming removed 4 bases from V and 4 bases from J; junction bases left unmatched: 9. CDR3 amino acids: CAISVRQGRGETQYF. The CDR3, as DNA: TGTGCCATCAGTGTTCGACAGGGCAGGGGAGAGACCCAGTACTTC.

This clone appeared a few times. The chain has TRBV7-9 and TRBJ2-1; D is perhaps TRBD2 (5 bases). The V end was cut by 5 bases, the J end by 5 bases, with 16 bases between. Germline V gene lookup returns CDR1 SEHNR and CDR2 FQNEAQ (reference sequence). The CDR3 contains 15 residues. CDR3 nucleotides: TGTGCCAGCAGCCCCAAAGGAGAGGGCCACAATGAGCAGTTCTTC. Translated, it gives CASSPKGEGHNEQFF.

This clone was seen more than once but under ten times. The genes are TRBV2 and TRBJ2-7; a possible D gene is TRBD1 (5 bases). V lost 8 bases and J lost 3, with 8 bases in between. This CDR3 is 11 amino acids long. Germline V CDR1 and CDR2: SNHLY, FYNNEI. As DNA, the CDR3 is TGTGCCAGCGGAAGGGGCTACGAGCAGTACTTC. The encoded protein is CASGRGYEQYF.

The rearrangement links TRBV18 to TRBJ1-2; TRBD1 is a possible D gene (6 bases). V lost 6 bases to trimming and J lost 2 bases, with 16 bases between them. Germline CDR1 is KGHSH and CDR2 is LQKENI. The CDR3 is 15 residues long. The CDR3 DNA reads TGTGCCAGCTCCCCGGTAGGACAGTCAAACTATGGCTACACCTTC. Translation gives CASSPVGQSNYGYTF.

There are a few counts of this clone. The chain uses TRBV19 and TRBJ1-2; no reliable D call. This CDR3 has 14 residues. Germline CDR1 and CDR2: LNHDA and SQIVND (reference sequence). The V end was cut by 5 bases, the J end by 4 bases, with 14 bases between. The CDR3 protein is CASSDSGRSYGYTF. In DNA, the CDR3 is TGTGCCAGTAGTGACTCGGGGAGAAGCTATGGCTACACCTTC. The entire variable domain, with the rest obtained from reference TRBV19 and TRBJ1-2, is as follows: DGGITQSPKYLFRKEGQNVTLSCEQNLNHDAMYWYRQDPGQGLRLIYYSQIVNDFQKGDIAEGYSVSREKKESFPLTVTSAQKNPTAFYLCASSDSGRSYGYTFGSGTRLTVV.

This clone was picked up a small number of times. The rearrangement uses TRBV2 and TRBJ2-1, with D possibly matching TRBD2 (5 bases). CDR1 and CDR2 (germline): SNHLY, FYNNEI. This CDR3 contains 13 residues. V gave up 0 bases and J gave up 13 bases, with 13 bases separating them. CDR3 in amino acids: CASSEAPRGPQFF. The CDR3 DNA follows: TGTGCCAGCAGTGAAGCACCTCGGGGTCCCCAGTTCTTC.

As for this clone: Other DNA sequences from this sample encode an identical CDR3 as well. CDR3 region: CASSSQGNQPQHF. Here the CDR3 DNA reads TGTGCCAGCAGCTCGCAGGGAAATCAGCCCCAGCATTTT. V gene TRBV7-9 combines with J gene TRBJ1-5; possibly TRBD1 for D (5 bases). From germline, CDR1 is SEHNR and CDR2 FQNEAQ (reference sequence). V shed 4 bases and J shed 4 bases, with 8 bases lying between them. The CDR3 contains 13 residues.

This clone was seen only a few times. The chain uses TRBV21-1 and TRBJ1-6; the table assigns TRBD1, which was not confirmed against the DNA. TRBV21-1 constitutes a pseudogene. The CDR3 covers 15 residues. CDR3 amino acids: CASSKNTVPESPLHF. In nucleotides, the CDR3 is TGTGCCAGCAGCAAGAATACAGTTCCTGAGTCACCCCTCCACTTT.

The J gene is TRBJ2-1, the V gene TRBV7-9; D is perhaps TRBD1 (5 bases). Germline V gene sequence: CDR1 SEHNR, CDR2 FQNEAQ (reference sequence). CDR3 size: 14 residues. Trimming took 6 bases from V and 4 from J, leaving 13 bases between them. CDR3 sequence (DNA): TGTGCCAGCAGTCTAAGGGGTCCATACAATGAGCAGTTCTTC. Residues: CASSLRGPYNEQFF. Variable domain in full (rest from reference TRBV7-9 and TRBJ2-1): DTGVSQNPRHKITKRGQNVTFRCDPISEHNRLYWYRQTLGQGPEFLTYFQNEAQLEKSRLLSDRFSAERPKGSFSTLEIQRTEQGDSAMYLCASSLRGPYNEQFFGPGTRLTVL.

This clone was seen a few times. The chain carries TRBV5-1 and TRBJ1-1; D possibly corresponds to TRBD1 (5 bases). Trimming shortened V by 3 bases and J by 1 base, and 13 bases separated the two germline ends. Germline V CDR1 and CDR2: SGHRS, YFSETQ. This CDR3 comprises 15 residues. The CDR3 sequence is CASSWTPGQNTEAFF. CDR3 DNA: TGCGCCAGCAGCTGGACCCCCGGACAGAACACTGAAGCTTTCTTT. The whole variable domain, remainder taken from reference TRBV5-1 and TRBJ1-1, is KAGVTQTPRYLIKTRGQQVTLSCSPISGHRSVSWYQQTPGQGLQFLFEYFSETQRNKGNFPGRFSGRQFSNSRSEMNVSTLELGDSALYLCASSWTPGQNTEAFFGQGTRLTVV.

In this sample, this clone turned up a few times. The rearrangement uses TRBV7-9 and TRBJ2-1; TRBD1 matches at 12 bases. CDR1 is SEHNR, CDR2 FQNEAQ, per germline (reference sequence). This CDR3 spans 14 amino acids. Losses at the gene ends were 5 bases for V and 10 bases for J; bases not matched to a gene: 6. In DNA form, the CDR3 reads TGTGCCAGCAGCCCGGGACAGGGGGCACTCGAGCAGTTCTTC. Amino acids: CASSPGQGALEQFF.

The gene calls are TRBV15 and TRBJ2-3; D unresolved. In germline, CDR1 is LNHNV, CDR2 YYDKDF (reference sequence). The CDR3 is made up of 14 amino acids. V was clipped by 3 bases and J by 6 bases, with 13 bases between them. CDR3 bases: TGTGCCACCAGCAGTCGATCCTATCTGGATACGCAGTATTTT. It codes for CATSSRSYLDTQYF.

This clone showed up just a few times. The rearrangement joins TRBV10-3 to TRBJ1-2, with 9 positions matching TRBD1. After removal of 10 bases from V and 5 bases from J, the junction contained 11 bases not matched to a gene. This CDR3 is built from 14 residues. Germline lookup yields CDR1 ENHRY and CDR2 SYGVKD. For the CDR3, the DNA is TGTGCCAGTACCGGGACAGGGAGGGGATATGGCTACACCTTC. Translated, it gives CASTGTGRGYGYTF.

This chain joins TRBV5-1 and TRBJ2-1; 9 bases fit TRBD1. This CDR3 region has 14 residues. CDR1 is SGHRS and CDR2 is YFSETQ in the germline V gene. Germline trimming cut 0 bases from V and 9 bases from J; bases unmatched to any gene: 4. The CDR3 loop reads CASSLAGQGAEQFF. The CDR3 nucleotides are TGCGCCAGCAGCTTGGCGGGACAGGGAGCTGAGCAGTTCTTC.

The chain links TRBV5-4 to TRBJ1-3; TRBD1 is a possible D gene (5 bases). Germline CDR1 and CDR2: SGHNT and YYREEE (reference sequence). The CDR3 extends over 14 amino acids. Trimming took off 6 bases at V and 3 bases at J, with 13 bases between the two ends. CDR3 loop: CASTSGVGGNTIYF. CDR3 nucleotides: TGTGCCAGCACCTCGGGGGTCGGTGGAAACACCATATATTTT. The full variable domain, in which reference TRBV5-4 and TRBJ1-3 provide the parts outside the CDR3, is ETGVTQSPTHLIKTRGQQVTLRCSSQSGHNTVSWYQQALGQGPQFIFQYYREEENGRGNFPPRFSGLQFPNYSSELNVNALELDDSALYLCASTSGVGGNTIYFGEGSWLTVV.

The chain is built from TRBV29-1 and TRBJ1-5, with TRBD1 identical over 8 bases. The CDR3 is made up of 15 amino acids. The germline V gene has CDR1 SQVTM and CDR2 ANQGSEA. The V and J ends lost 2 bases and 2 bases, in that order; junction bases with no gene match: 5. CDR3 nucleotides: TGCAGCGTTGAATCCCTGGACAGGGGCAATCAGCCCCAGCATTTT. Its translation: CSVESLDRGNQPQHF.

V gene TRBV30 combines with J gene TRBJ1-4, with D perhaps matching TRBD1 (6 bases). V was clipped by 0 bases and J by 10 bases, with 12 bases between them. This CDR3 region has 13 residues. Germline V gene lookup returns CDR1 GTSNPN and CDR2 SVGIG (reference sequence). The CDR3 here is CAWSVLARGKLFF. Here the CDR3 DNA reads TGTGCCTGGAGTGTACTGGCCAGGGGAAAACTGTTTTTT.